This T cell receptor (beta chain) was sequenced in a study of blood T cell repertoires in COVID-19. The assay was immunoSEQ multiplex PCR, and TCRdb's table has in-frame clones only and misses some. The table shows around 260,000 clones, with about 87% occurring only once. This CDR3 contains 14 residues. Germline trimming cut 6 bases from V and 0 bases from J; bases unmatched to any gene: 4. Germline CDR1 reads SGHVS; CDR2 reads FQNEAQ. The clonotype comes from a man between 60 and 75 years old who had recovered from COVID-19. The chain combines TRBV7-8 with TRBJ2-7, with TRBD1 matching over 8 bases. The material sequenced was peripheral blood. The CDR3: CASRSGTGSYEQYF. As DNA, the CDR3 is TGTGCCAGCAGATCCGGGACAGGCTCCTACGAGCAGTACTTC.